The following is a TCR beta chain sequence with its context. Its antigen remains unidentified. The sample comes from a study of molecular identifiers for immune sequencing clone quantification. Germline lookup yields CDR1 DFQATT and CDR2 SNEGSKA (reference sequence). This CDR3 contains 15 residues. The ends lost 6 bases at V and 4 bases at J; junction bases unmatched: 14. Study-wide results and limits: Even with about a million naive cells present, spiked Jurkat TCR RNA from one cell was reportedly detectable. Whereas naive cells kept under 1% of molecules in clones above 20 RNA copies, such clones held over 97% in effectors.

A single record per CDR3 protein comes from TCRdb applying MiXCR to the PCR reads. The sample lists approximately 630,000 distinct CDR3 sequences; around 25% were seen once. From roughly 21,000 to 960,000 sorted cells, naive CD8 libraries were generated with 10%, 30% or 50% RNA. CD8+CD4-CCR7+CD45RA+ cells were sorted as naive CD8 T cells. Material: naive CD8+ T cells from blood, with Jurkat cell RNA spiked in. Subset noted: FACS-sorted CD8+CD4-CCR7+CD45RA+ naive T cells. This clonotype was obtained from a human donor in good health. Some libraries in this study had Jurkat cell RNA spiked in. The V gene is TRBV20-1, the J gene TRBJ1-2; 7 bases are a match to TRBD1. The CDR3 sequence is CSANLRQGSVYGYTF. Here the CDR3 DNA reads TGCAGTGCCAATCTTCGACAGGGATCGGTCTATGGCTACACCTTC.